Shown below are 28 T cell receptor beta chains from a single sample sequenced in a study of tumor and adjacent non-tumor tissue in lung cancer. RNA was extracted from bulk tissue without any cell sorting. A modified ARM-PCR protocol with three rounds of nested PCR amplified TCRbeta. TCRdb re-derived calls from the multiplex PCR reads in MiXCR, one entry per CDR3 protein. The sample yields some 84,000 distinct CDR3 sequences, roughly three fifths seen once. Sequenced sample: lung tumor tissue. These receptors all come from a man aged 70-80 years with non-small cell lung cancer.

With respect to this clonotype: This may be a read error: a much more frequent sequence differs by one nucleotide. The rearrangement links TRBV6-5 to TRBJ2-1; 10 bases are a match to TRBD2. Germline V gene lookup returns CDR1 MNHEY and CDR2 SVGAGI. The J segment lost 12 bases and the V segment lost 6 bases, leaving 14 bases of the junction unmatched. The CDR3 is 15 residues long. The CDR3 reads CASRGKDSGGTGQFF. In DNA form, the CDR3 reads TGTGCCAGCAGGGGTAAGGATAGCGGGGGGACTGGGCAGTTCTTC.

This chain joins TRBV7-8 and TRBJ2-4; D call uncertain. The CDR3 contains 13 residues. The V and J ends lost 2 bases and 8 bases respectively, with 10 bases between them. Germline values: CDR1 SGHVS, CDR2 FQNEAQ. The CDR3 is CASSLNRKDIQYF. The CDR3, as DNA: TGTGCCAGCAGCTTAAACAGAAAAGACATTCAGTACTTC. The whole variable domain, remainder taken from reference TRBV7-8 and TRBJ2-4, is GAGVSQSPRYKVAKRGQDVALRCDPISGHVSLFWYQQALGQGPEFLTYFQNEAQLDKSGLPSDRFFAERPEGSVSTLKIQRTQQEDSAVYLCASSLNRKDIQYFGAGTRLSVL.

As to this clonotype: Here the CDR3 omits its conserved ending phenylalanine or tryptophan, so a read error is the likely source. V usage is TRBV11-3 and J usage is TRBJ1-1, with D possibly TRBD1 on 6 matching bases. CDR1 SGHNT and CDR2 YENEEA come from the germline V gene. CDR3 length equals 16 residues. The CDR3 here is CATSRSGTNMNAEAFI. The CDR3 bases are TGTGCCACCAGCCGCAGCGGGACAAATATGAACGCTGAAGCTTTCATT.

With respect to this clonotype: This clone may be a read error of a much larger clone one base away. The chain carries TRBV5-1 and TRBJ1-1, with TRBD1 matching 7 bases. The J segment lost 6 bases and the V segment lost 4 bases, leaving 12 bases of the junction unmatched. Germline V gene sequence: CDR1 SGHRS, CDR2 YFSETQ. The CDR3 runs 15 residues. The CDR3 DNA is TGCGCCAGCAGCCGGGAAACAGGGGTGGGCTCTGAAGCTTTCTTT. This codes for CASSRETGVGSEAFF.

Comment on this clonotype: Without the conserved terminal phenylalanine or tryptophan, this CDR3 likely stems from a read error. The chain carries TRBV11-2 and TRBJ2-6; 7 bases are shared with TRBD1. Per germline, CDR1 SGHAT and CDR2 FQNNGV. There are 19 residues in the CDR3. CDR3 nucleotide sequence: TGTGCCAGCAGCTCCCCGTGGGGAAGAGGGGGCTCTGGAGCCAACGTCCTGACTATC. Encoded protein: CASSSPWGRGGSGANVLTI.

This clonotype was counted between two and nine times. This chain connects TRBV2 to TRBJ2-1; D perhaps matches TRBD2 (6 bases). Between the trimmed V and J ends, which lost 4 bases and 4 bases, there was a span of 14 bases. The germline V gene has CDR1 SNHLY and CDR2 FYNNEI. The CDR3 totals 15 residues. In nucleotides, the CDR3 is TGTGCCAGCAGTGTATTGGAGGGGCTGTACAATGAGCAGTTCTTC. Translating it yields CASSVLEGLYNEQFF.

This clonotype was seen a single time. The CDR3, as DNA: TGTGCCAGGAACTTACCTAGTCTGGATGAGCAGTTCTTC. Residues: CARNLPSLDEQFF. The chain uses TRBV11-2 and TRBJ2-1, with D uncertain. The CDR3 length is 13 residues. Germline-derived CDR1 and CDR2 are SGHAT and FQNNGV. The germline V and J ends were trimmed by 9 bases and 8 bases, with 17 bases remaining between them.

This clonotype was recorded a few times. This clone may be a read error of a much larger clone one base away. The chain carries TRBV6-5 and TRBJ1-2; tentatively, D is TRBD1 (6 bases). CDR3 size: 17 residues. Looked up from germline, CDR1 is MNHEY and CDR2 is SVGAGI. The chain's CDR3 is CASSVTQGRSPSYGYIF. CDR3 coding DNA: TGTGCCAGCAGTGTCACACAGGGTAGAAGTCCCTCATATGGCTACATCTTC.

Points on this clonotype: The junction differs from germline at one of its ends, possibly a read error. V usage is TRBV11-2 and J usage is TRBJ1-1; D unclear. Germline values: CDR1 SGHAT, CDR2 FQNNGV. The length of the CDR3 is 14 residues. CDR3 sequence (DNA): TGTGCCATCAGCCTGCCCAGGCAAAACACTGAAGCTTTCTTT. Translated: CAISLPRQNTEAFF.

J is TRBJ2-1 and V is TRBV6-5; possible D gene TRBD2, 5 bases. The length of the CDR3 is 14 residues. Trimming stripped 6 bases from V and 11 bases from J, with 20 bases between. Germline CDR1 and CDR2: MNHEY and SVGAGI. The CDR3 spells CASSPGGGQNKQFF. The DNA for the CDR3 is TGTGCCAGCAGCCCCGGTGGCGGGCAGAATAAGCAGTTCTTC.

Points on this clonotype: The junction departs from germline at one end; a sequencing error may be responsible. The V and J genes are TRBV6-1 and TRBJ1-2; 8 bases agree with TRBD1. The CDR3 extends over 16 amino acids. Germline V gives CDR1 MNHNS, CDR2 SASEGT. In DNA form, the CDR3 reads TGTGCCAGCAGTCGGTACGGGACAGGAGTTAATTATGGCTACACATTC. This sequence encodes CASSRYGTGVNYGYTF.

This clonotype appeared many times. The chain is built from TRBV12-3 or TRBV12-4 and TRBJ2-3; no firm D call. V dropped 6 bases and J dropped 1 base, with 8 bases sitting between them. This CDR3 is built from 13 residues. CDR3 DNA: TGTGCCAGCAGACAGATGGGCACAGATACGCAGTATTTT. Protein sequence: CASRQMGTDTQYF.

This clonotype was counted many times. The V call is TRBV28, the J call TRBJ1-1; D is possibly TRBD1 (5 bases). CDR3 size: 15 residues. Looked up from germline, CDR1 is MDHEN and CDR2 is SYDVKM. With 4 bases removed from V and 5 bases from J, the gap between germline ends came to 17 bases. CDR3 in DNA: TGTGCCAGCAGTTGGGGCAGGGAGGGTTGGACTGAAGCTTTCTTT. This codes for CASSWGREGWTEAFF.

This clonotype was detected a few times. This could be a read error, since a much larger clone is one nucleotide away. The V and J genes are TRBV20-1 and TRBJ1-2; D uncertain. Trimming took off 3 bases at V and 10 bases at J, with 24 bases between the two ends. This CDR3 has 15 amino acids. Germline V gene lookup returns CDR1 DFQATT and CDR2 SNEGSKA (reference sequence). CDR3 region: CSASLTGMGGSDYTF. Here the CDR3 DNA reads TGCAGTGCTAGTCTCACGGGCATGGGAGGAAGTGACTACACCTTC.

There are many counts of this clonotype. The chain has TRBV10-3 and TRBJ2-1; 7 bases agree with TRBD2. This CDR3 is built from 14 residues. V was pared by 4 bases and J by 5 bases, with 5 bases of the junction left unmatched. Germline values: CDR1 ENHRY, CDR2 SYGVKD. The CDR3 protein is CAISAQRGDNEQFF. CDR3 sequence (DNA): TGTGCCATCAGTGCCCAGCGGGGAGACAATGAGCAGTTCTTC.

Remarks on this clonotype: This sequence may be a read error, since a much larger clone differs from it by one base. The rearrangement joins TRBV11-2 to TRBJ2-5; 15 bases are a match to TRBD2. The CDR3 consists of 16 residues. Germline CDR1 SGHAT, CDR2 FQNNGV. The CDR3 DNA sequence: TGTGCCAGCGGCACGGGACTAGCGGGGGGAGCGGAGACCCAGTGCTTC. Protein: CASGTGLAGGAETQCF.

This clonotype was seen just once. This could be a read error, since a much larger clone is one nucleotide away. This chain joins TRBV6-1 and TRBJ2-1; no reliable D call. CDR3 length equals 15 residues. Trimming removed 8 bases at V and 9 bases at J, with 23 bases between. Germline V gene lookup returns CDR1 MNHNS and CDR2 SASEGT. The CDR3 DNA sequence: TGTGCCAGCTATAGCCCAGCCCGGTCCCTCGCTGAGCAGTTCTTC. Translating gives CASYSPARSLAEQFF.

This clonotype was counted between two and nine times. This could be a read error, since a much larger clone is one nucleotide away. CDR3 nucleotide sequence: TGTGCCAGCAGTCGGACTAGCCATAAGCAGTTCTTC. Its protein is CASSRTSHKQFF. The chain joins TRBV6-6 to TRBJ2-1; the match to TRBD2 covers 8 bases. J lost 11 bases, V lost 5 bases, and 5 bases had no gene match. Germline V gene sequence: CDR1 MNHNY, CDR2 SVGAGI (reference sequence). The CDR3 covers 12 residues.

CDR3 coding DNA: TGTAACAGCATTTACGTGACAGGGGGTCTAAACGAGCAGTACTTC. It specifies CNSIYVTGGLNEQYF. This chain connects TRBV6-5 to TRBJ2-7; the match to TRBD1 covers 9 bases. This CDR3 has 15 residues. CDR1 is MNHEY and CDR2 is SVGAGI in the germline V gene.

This clonotype was counted a few times. The CDR3 end shows no conserved phenylalanine or tryptophan, and so a read error is likely. The chain uses TRBV7-9 and TRBJ2-1; TRBD1 or TRBD2 may be the D gene (5 bases each). The V gene's germline CDR1 is SEHNR and CDR2 FQNEAQ (reference sequence). The CDR3 extends over 15 amino acids. CDR3 protein: CASGLEGRVHNEQFS. The CDR3 coding sequence is TGTGCCAGCGGCTTAGAGGGCAGGGTTCACAATGAGCAGTTCTCC.

Comments on this clonotype: At one end the junction does not follow the germline gene, possibly because of a read error. The V and J genes are TRBV11-2 and TRBJ1-4, with D possibly matching TRBD1 (5 bases). Germline V gene sequence: CDR1 SGHAT, CDR2 FQNNGV. The length of the CDR3 is 13 residues. The chain's CDR3 is CAGSFRPGGKKFF. The CDR3 DNA is TGTGCCGGCAGCTTCCGCCCGGGGGGAAAAAAGTTTTTT.

In its sample, this clonotype was seen many times. The CDR3 nucleotides are TGTGCCAGCAGCTTGGCCGGTAGGGTTGCAGATACGCAGTATTTT. Encoded protein: CASSLAGRVADTQYF. The gene calls are TRBV5-6 and TRBJ2-3; D gene ambiguous. Trimming removed 0 bases from V and 4 bases from J, with 12 bases in between. CDR1 is SGHDT and CDR2 is YYEEEE in the germline V gene. The CDR3 totals 15 residues. Supplemented by reference TRBV5-6 and TRBJ2-3, the full variable domain reads DAGVTQSPTHLIKTRGQQVTLRCSPKSGHDTVSWYQQALGQGPQFIFQYYEEEERQRGNFPDRFSGHQFPNYSSELNVNALLLGDSALYLCASSLAGRVADTQYFGPGTRLTVL.

There are many counts of this clonotype. The J gene is TRBJ2-7, the V gene TRBV5-1; a weak D match, TRBD1 (6 bases). The CDR3 sequence is 15 residues long. Germline V lookup: CDR1 SGHRS, CDR2 YFSETQ. V was pared by 6 bases and J by 0 bases, with 16 bases between. For the CDR3, the DNA is TGCGCCAGCAAGCCGGGGTGGACAGTCTCCTACGAGCAGTACTTC. Its protein is CASKPGWTVSYEQYF.

This clonotype was counted between two and nine times. A much larger clone sits a single nucleotide away, making a read error possible. The V and J genes are TRBV29-1 and TRBJ1-1; the match to TRBD1 covers 11 bases. In germline, CDR1 is SQVTM, CDR2 ANQGSEA. V lost 6 bases and J lost 6; bases outside the gene matches: 9. The CDR3 extends over 14 amino acids. CDR3 sequence (DNA): TGCAGCGTGGACAGGGGGCTAATCGGCGCTGAAGCTTTCTTT. The encoded protein is CSVDRGLIGAEAFF.

The table lists this clonotype with a count of one. At one of its ends the junction is not consistent with the germline gene, which may arise from a read error. V gene TRBV7-3 combines with J gene TRBJ2-3, with 9 positions matching TRBD2. The CDR3 contains 17 residues. CDR1 is SGHTA, CDR2 FQGTGA, per germline. The CDR3 region has the DNA TGTGCCAGCAGCTTAATAGGCGGGGGGGCCTTCACAGATACGCAGTGTTTT. Translated, it gives CASSLIGGGAFTDTQCF.

The chain has TRBV6-1 and TRBJ2-2, with D maybe TRBD1 (6 bases). This CDR3 has 15 residues. V lost 8 bases to trimming and J lost 6 bases, with 19 bases between them. Germline lookup yields CDR1 MNHNS and CDR2 SASEGT. Written as DNA, the CDR3 is TGTGCCAGCGAAAGGGGACATCAGACGGCCGGGGAGCTGTTTTTT. Translated, it gives CASERGHQTAGELFF.

V gene TRBV12-3 or TRBV12-4 combines with J gene TRBJ1-1; D is perhaps TRBD1 (6 bases). Trimming stripped 4 bases from V and 4 bases from J, with 13 bases between. The CDR3 runs 14 residues. CDR3 in amino acids: CASSSRRGRTEAFF. The CDR3 region has the DNA TGTGCCAGCAGTTCCAGACGGGGGCGCACTGAAGCTTTCTTT.

This clonotype came up once. Written as DNA, the CDR3 is TGTGCCAGCAGCTGGGCCAGTGGTACCGGGGAGCTGTTTTTT. Translated: CASSWASGTGELFF. V and J are TRBV6-6 and TRBJ2-2; no firm D call. Trimming pared 6 bases from V and 5 bases from J, leaving 13 bases between. The CDR3 totals 14 residues. Germline lookup yields CDR1 MNHNY and CDR2 SVGAGI (reference sequence).